One sample yielded the 29 T cell receptor beta chains listed below, sequenced in a study of OX40 agonist ivuxolimab in advanced cancers. Sequencing was performed with immunoSEQ multiplex PCR; in TCRdb, only in-frame clones are kept and a portion is missing. The sample lists tens of thousands of clones; roughly 84% were seen once. The sample consisted of CD4+ or CD8+ T cells sorted from blood, taken in a trial of the OX40 agonist ivuxolimab. Source of these receptors: an adult with an advanced solid tumor such as melanoma, head and neck, liver or kidney cancer.

Here the CDR3 DNA reads TGTGCCAGCAGCTTTACCCCGGGACCGCTATACAATGAGCAGTTCTTC. It codes for CASSFTPGPLYNEQFF. The rearrangement joins TRBV11-2 to TRBJ2-1; D assignment may be TRBD1 or TRBD2 (5 bases each). The CDR3 totals 16 residues. The germline gives CDR1 SGHAT, CDR2 FQNNGV. The V gene lost 3 bases and the J gene lost 4 bases, with 16 bases spanning the gap.

This chain uses TRBV14 with TRBJ1-1; perhaps TRBD1 as D (6 bases). The CDR3 has 15 amino acids. The ends were cut back, 6 bases at V and 0 bases at J, with 14 bases in the middle. CDR1 is SGHDN, CDR2 FVKESK, per germline. The DNA of the CDR3 is TGTGCCAGCAGGGAAGGCAGGGGATTGAACACTGAAGCTTTCTTT. It codes for CASREGRGLNTEAFF.

This clone appeared a few times. This chain links TRBV9 with TRBJ2-6, with 9 bases lining up with TRBD2. The CDR3 runs to 18 residues. V lost 2 bases, J lost 3 bases, and 9 bases stayed unmatched. CDR1 SGDLS and CDR2 YYNGEE come from the germline V gene. The CDR3 loop is CASSVRGGANFGANVLTF. CDR3 nucleotides: TGTGCCAGCAGCGTCCGCGGGGGGGCGAACTTTGGGGCCAACGTCCTGACTTTC.

This chain connects TRBV11-2 to TRBJ1-2; TRBD1 agrees at 7 bases. Germline loops: CDR1 SGHAT, CDR2 FQNNGV. The trim removed 5 bases at V and 8 bases at J, leaving 8 bases unmatched. CDR3 length: 13 amino acids. The CDR3 reads CASSLGGTNGYTF. DNA of the CDR3: TGTGCCAGCAGCCTAGGGGGCACTAACGGCTACACCTTC.

The CDR3 reads CASRVDAGEQFF. For the CDR3, the DNA is TGTGCCAGCAGAGTGGACGCCGGTGAGCAGTTCTTC. V usage is TRBV25-1 and J usage is TRBJ2-1; no reliable D call. Germline assignment: CDR1 MGHDK and CDR2 SYGVNS. With 6 bases removed from V and 9 bases from J, the gap between germline ends came to 12 bases. This CDR3 contains 12 residues.

This clone was found a few times. The chain links TRBV27 to TRBJ1-5, with D uncertain. The CDR3 spans 14 residues. Deletions cut 6 bases from V and 4 bases from J, with 13 bases between. The V gene's germline CDR1 is MNHEY and CDR2 SMNVEV (reference sequence). The CDR3 loop is CASSGSRGNQPQHF. The CDR3 nucleotides read TGTGCCAGCAGCGGAAGCCGCGGTAATCAGCCCCAGCATTTT.

By proportion, this clone is medium-sized. CDR3 nucleotides: TGCGCCAGCAGCCCTCGACAGGGGGCGAGCTATGGCTACACCTTC. Its translation: CASSPRQGASYGYTF. The rearrangement joins TRBV4-1 to TRBJ1-2; 10 nucleotides align to TRBD1. Trimming at V came to 4 bases and at J to 4 bases, leaving 6 bases not matched to a gene. CDR1 is MGHRA and CDR2 is YSYEKL in the germline V gene. The CDR3 has 15 amino acids.

The V gene is TRBV5-6, the J gene TRBJ1-6, with D possibly TRBD1 on 6 matching bases. The ends were cut back, 5 bases at V and 2 bases at J, with 8 bases in the middle. Germline lookup yields CDR1 SGHDT and CDR2 YYEEEE. The CDR3 totals 14 residues. The CDR3 reads CASSHRAYNSPLHF. The DNA of the CDR3 is TGTGCCAGCAGTCACAGGGCCTATAATTCACCCCTCCACTTT.

The chain is built from TRBV30 and TRBJ1-6; 10 bases are shared with TRBD1. The CDR3 length is 16 residues. Germline V gives CDR1 GTSNPN, CDR2 SVGIG (reference sequence). V dropped 2 bases and J dropped 10; count of bases not matched to a gene: 11. CDR3 loop: CAWSLHGTGDGSPLHF. In nucleotides, the CDR3 is TGTGCCTGGAGTCTTCACGGGACAGGGGATGGGTCACCCCTCCACTTT.

The J gene is TRBJ2-6, the V gene TRBV27; D uncertain. The V gene's germline CDR1 is MNHEY and CDR2 SMNVEV (reference sequence). This CDR3 spans 14 amino acids. With 5 bases removed from V and 4 bases from J, the gap between germline ends came to 9 bases. The CDR3 loop reads CASSPLSGANVLTF. The CDR3 DNA sequence: TGTGCCAGCAGTCCACTATCGGGGGCCAACGTCCTGACTTTC.

The chain has TRBV15 and TRBJ1-5; no definite D call. This CDR3 is built from 15 residues. Germline assignment: CDR1 LNHNV and CDR2 YYDKDF (reference sequence). Trimming removed 3 bases from V and 6 bases from J, with 15 bases in between. As DNA, the CDR3 is TGTGCCACCAGCAGGGAGCCTGCGACGGGTCAGCCCCAGCATTTT. Protein product: CATSREPATGQPQHF.

The rearrangement uses TRBV7-2 and TRBJ1-1; tentatively, D is TRBD1 (5 bases). The CDR3 is made up of 14 amino acids. Germline V gene data show CDR1 as SGHTA and CDR2 as FQGNSA. V gave up 5 bases and J gave up 5 bases, with 15 bases separating them. This CDR3 is CASSPTGGGTEAFF. In DNA, the CDR3 is TGTGCCAGCAGCCCAACGGGCGGGGGGACTGAAGCTTTCTTT.

This clone was seen only a few times. This chain joins TRBV6-6 and TRBJ2-4, with D tentatively TRBD1 (6 bases). V lost 6 bases and J lost 0, with 15 bases in between. Germline assignment: CDR1 MNHNY and CDR2 SVGAGI (reference sequence). The length of the CDR3 is 16 residues. This chain's CDR3 is CASSSFGQLAKNIQYF. CDR3 sequence (DNA): TGTGCCAGCAGCTCGTTCGGACAGTTAGCCAAAAACATTCAGTACTTC.

This chain links TRBV5-4 with TRBJ1-6; 7 bases fit TRBD1. From germline, CDR1 is SGHNT and CDR2 YYREEE (reference sequence). CDR3 length: 14 amino acids. V lost 6 bases, J lost 5 bases, and 5 bases stayed unmatched. CDR3 in amino acids: CASKEGADNSPLHF. The CDR3 bases are TGTGCCAGCAAGGAGGGGGCAGATAATTCACCCCTCCACTTT. Supplemented by reference TRBV5-4 and TRBJ1-6, the full variable domain reads ETGVTQSPTHLIKTRGQQVTLRCSSQSGHNTVSWYQQALGQGPQFIFQYYREEENGRGNFPPRFSGLQFPNYSSELNVNALELDDSALYLCASKEGADNSPLHFGNGTRLTVT.

The rearrangement uses TRBV2 and TRBJ1-4; 8 bases map to TRBD1. After removal of 5 bases from V and 8 bases from J, the junction contained 7 bases not matched to a gene. CDR1 is SNHLY and CDR2 is FYNNEI in the germline V gene. The CDR3 runs to 14 residues. CDR3 coding DNA: TGTGCCAGCAGTTTTGACAGGGGAGGGGAAAAACTGTTTTTT. Its translation: CASSFDRGGEKLFF.

This clone has a handful of counts. This chain connects TRBV7-9 to TRBJ2-2; D remains ambiguous. The V and J ends lost 5 bases and 4 bases respectively, with 8 bases between them. Looked up from germline, CDR1 is SEHNR and CDR2 is FQNEAQ (reference sequence). CDR3 length: 13 residues. The CDR3 region is CASSLGSTGELFF. The CDR3 DNA follows: TGTGCCAGCAGCCTGGGAAGCACCGGGGAGCTGTTTTTT.

The rearrangement uses TRBV6-5 and TRBJ2-3; D is uncertain. V shed 6 bases and J shed 4 bases, with 14 bases lying between them. CDR3 length: 14 residues. Germline CDR1 and CDR2: MNHEY and SVGAGI. The CDR3 reads CASSNVLRPDTQYF. The CDR3 DNA reads TGTGCCAGCAGCAACGTCTTAAGGCCAGATACGCAGTATTTT.

V is TRBV5-1 and J is TRBJ1-4; unclear D gene. Germline loops: CDR1 SGHRS, CDR2 YFSETQ. Trimming shortened V by 0 bases and J by 4 bases, and 13 bases separated the two germline ends. This CDR3 has 16 residues. This CDR3 reads CASSLDPGYGNEKLFF. The CDR3, as DNA: TGCGCCAGCAGCTTGGATCCGGGGTATGGTAATGAAAAACTGTTTTTT.

This chain links TRBV5-1 with TRBJ2-5, with 7 bases lining up with TRBD2. The CDR3 has 16 residues. V trimming: 1 base; J trimming: 2 bases; junction bases outside the gene matches: 8. CDR1 and CDR2 from the germline V gene are SGHRS and YFSETQ. CDR3 DNA sequence: TGCGCCAGCAGCTTGAGGGCTAGCGGAAAACAAGAGACCCAGTACTTC. The encoded protein is CASSLRASGKQETQYF.

This clone showed up just a few times. The chain carries TRBV6-5 and TRBJ1-3; D gene uncertain. The length of the CDR3 is 16 residues. V dropped 2 bases and J dropped 0 bases, with 11 bases sitting between them. Germline V CDR1 and CDR2: MNHEY, SVGAGI. The chain's CDR3 is CASSYGIDNSGNTIYF. In nucleotides, the CDR3 is TGTGCCAGCAGTTACGGGATAGACAACTCTGGAAACACCATATATTTT.

V usage is TRBV27 and J usage is TRBJ1-5, with D tentatively TRBD1 (5 bases). Trimming cost V 7 bases and J 4 bases, with 17 bases left between them. Germline lookup yields CDR1 MNHEY and CDR2 SMNVEV (reference sequence). The CDR3 totals 15 residues. CDR3 nucleotide sequence: TGTGCCAGCACAGGGCCCGACCCCCATAATCAGCCCCAGCATTTT. Translating gives CASTGPDPHNQPQHF.

This clone was observed a single time. The rearrangement uses TRBV5-5 and TRBJ1-6, with TRBD1 identical over 10 bases. Germline V lookup: CDR1 SGHKS, CDR2 YYEKEE (reference sequence). This CDR3 spans 17 amino acids. V was clipped by 5 bases and J by 7 bases; unmatched bases: 12. The chain's CDR3 is CASRIRQGAISNSPLHF. CDR3 nucleotide sequence: TGTGCCAGCAGAATTAGACAGGGGGCAATATCGAATTCACCCCTCCACTTT. The full variable domain, with the rest looked up from reference TRBV5-5 and TRBJ1-6, is DAGVTQSPTHLIKTRGQQVTLRCSPISGHKSVSWYQQVLGQGPQFIFQYYEKEERGRGNFPDRFSARQFPNYSSELNVNALLLGDSALYLCASRIRQGAISNSPLHFGNGTRLTVT.

The genes are TRBV28 and TRBJ1-2; a weak D match, TRBD1 (5 bases). CDR3 size: 13 residues. The V end was cut by 5 bases, the J end by 7 bases, with 14 bases between. Germline V gives CDR1 MDHEN, CDR2 SYDVKM. The CDR3 loop reads CASSLLRVGGYTF. CDR3 bases: TGTGCCAGCAGTCTTCTCAGGGTGGGTGGCTACACCTTC.

The V call is TRBV27, the J call TRBJ2-7, with D uncertain. The CDR3 totals 16 residues. The germline V gene encodes CDR1 MNHEY and CDR2 SMNVEV (reference sequence). Trimming removed 5 bases from V and 0 bases from J, with 17 bases in between. CDR3 coding DNA: TGTGCCAGCAGTCCCGGTCGACCGAGAAGCTCCTACGAGCAGTACTTC. Amino acid sequence: CASSPGRPRSSYEQYF.

This rearrangement joins TRBV7-6 to TRBJ2-3, with D perhaps matching TRBD1 (6 bases). The V gene lost 0 bases and the J gene lost 3 bases, with 10 bases spanning the gap. Germline V gene sequence: CDR1 SGHVS, CDR2 FNYEAQ. CDR3 length: 15 amino acids. The CDR3 loop reads CASSLATQGTDTQYF. CDR3 bases: TGTGCCAGCAGCTTAGCAACGCAGGGGACAGATACGCAGTATTTT.

The chain carries TRBV7-9 and TRBJ2-3; the match to TRBD1 covers 8 bases. J gave up 4 bases and V 1 base, and 4 bases lay outside the gene matches. Germline V gene lookup returns CDR1 SEHNR and CDR2 FQNEAQ (reference sequence). This CDR3 has 15 residues. The CDR3 nucleotides read TGTGCCAGCAGCTTAGGGCAGGGGGCCGCAGATACGCAGTATTTT. Encoded protein: CASSLGQGAADTQYF.

The chain couples TRBV6-1 to TRBJ2-7; D is tentatively TRBD1 or TRBD2 (6 bases each). Germline V lookup: CDR1 MNHNS, CDR2 SASEGT. V was cut by 8 bases and J by 4 bases, with 21 bases left in between. CDR3 length: 15 residues. The CDR3 region has the DNA TGTGCCAGCGTGACCGGGGGCAGGGGATTATACGAGCAGTACTTC. It translates to CASVTGGRGLYEQYF.

Here the CDR3 reads CSVEDLGGSTNYGYTF. The CDR3 region has the DNA TGCAGCGTTGAAGATCTAGGGGGGTCGACGAACTATGGCTACACCTTC. The chain links TRBV29-1 to TRBJ1-2; tentative D call: TRBD1 (6 bases). In germline, CDR1 is SQVTM, CDR2 ANQGSEA. Trimming pared 0 bases from V and 2 bases from J, leaving 16 bases between. The CDR3 contains 16 residues.

J is TRBJ2-1 and V is TRBV27, with 12 bases fitting TRBD2. CDR3 size: 15 residues. Germline CDR1 and CDR2: MNHEY and SMNVEV (reference sequence). V lost 2 bases and J lost 9; bases outside the gene matches: 5. CDR3 bases: TGTGCCAGCAGTTTAGGGTCTAGCGGGGGGGTTGAGCAGTTCTTC. Protein sequence: CASSLGSSGGVEQFF.